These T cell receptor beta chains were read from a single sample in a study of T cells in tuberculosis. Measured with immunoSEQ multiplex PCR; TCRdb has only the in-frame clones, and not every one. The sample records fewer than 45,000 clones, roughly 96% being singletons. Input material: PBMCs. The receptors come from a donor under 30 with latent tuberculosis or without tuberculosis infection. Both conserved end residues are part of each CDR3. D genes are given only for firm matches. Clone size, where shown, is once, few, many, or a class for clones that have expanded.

CDR3 protein: CASSVGVFSYNSPLHF
CDR3 DNA: TGTGCCAGCAGCGTAGGAGTTTTCTCCTATAATTCACCCCTCCACTTT
J gene: TRBJ1-6
V gene: TRBV9
D gene: NA
clone size: few

CDR3 protein: CAWNGVRGEKLFF
CDR3 DNA: TGTGCCTGGAACGGCGTCAGGGGGGAAAAACTGTTTTTT
J gene: TRBJ1-4
V gene: TRBV30
D gene: TRBD1
clone size: NA

CDR3 protein: CATLDRGFTNEKLFF
CDR3 DNA: TGTGCCACCCTGGACAGGGGATTCACTAATGAAAAACTGTTTTTT
J gene: TRBJ1-4
V gene: TRBV6-6
D gene: TRBD1
clone size: NA

CDR3 protein: CASSPRGTSGYNEQFF
CDR3 DNA: TGTGCCAGCAGCCCCAGAGGGACTAGCGGGTACAATGAGCAGTTCTTC
J gene: TRBJ2-1
V gene: TRBV7-2
D gene: TRBD2
clone size: NA

CDR3 protein: CAWSVSSGSNQPQHF
CDR3 DNA: TGTGCCTGGAGTGTTTCATCAGGTAGCAATCAGCCCCAGCATTTT
J gene: TRBJ1-5
V gene: TRBV30
D gene: NA
clone size: NA

CDR3 protein: CASIQPEGAGQPQHF
CDR3 DNA: TGTGCCAGCATCCAACCCGAGGGGGCAGGTCAGCCCCAGCATTTT
J gene: TRBJ1-5
V gene: TRBV12-1
D gene: NA
clone size: NA

CDR3 protein: CASSQDGRERGGYNEQFF
CDR3 DNA: TGCGCCAGCAGCCAAGATGGGAGGGAGCGGGGGGGATACAATGAGCAGTTCTTC
J gene: TRBJ2-1
V gene: TRBV4-1
D gene: TRBD2
clone size: once

CDR3 protein: CASSPPTRAAFF
CDR3 DNA: TGTGCCAGCAGCCCCCCCACTAGGGCGGCTTTCTTT
J gene: TRBJ1-1
V gene: TRBV11-2
D gene: NA
clone size: NA

CDR3 protein: CAWSPRGRVYEQYF
CDR3 DNA: TGTGCCTGGAGTCCGAGGGGGCGCGTCTACGAGCAGTACTTC
J gene: TRBJ2-7
V gene: TRBV30
D gene: TRBD1
clone size: NA

CDR3 protein: CASRKTGGTDTQYF
CDR3 DNA: TGTGCCAGTAGGAAGACAGGGGGAACGGATACGCAGTATTTT
J gene: TRBJ2-3
V gene: TRBV19
D gene: TRBD1
clone size: NA

CDR3 protein: CAWSEKREAWGNEQFF
CDR3 DNA: TGTGCCTGGAGTGAGAAGCGGGAGGCATGGGGGAATGAGCAGTTCTTC
J gene: TRBJ2-1
V gene: TRBV30
D gene: TRBD2
clone size: NA

CDR3 protein: CAWSVGTSFSEQYF
CDR3 DNA: TGTGCCTGGAGTGTAGGGACTAGCTTCTCCGAGCAGTACTTC
J gene: TRBJ2-7
V gene: TRBV30
D gene: TRBD2
clone size: NA

CDR3 protein: CASSWTGGANEKLFF
CDR3 DNA: TGTGCCAGCAGCTGGACAGGGGGGGCTAATGAAAAACTGTTTTTT
J gene: TRBJ1-4
V gene: TRBV5-4
D gene: TRBD1
clone size: NA

CDR3 protein: CASSLGQGISYGYTF
CDR3 DNA: TGTGCCAGCAGCTTAGGACAGGGGATCTCCTATGGCTACACCTTC
J gene: TRBJ1-2
V gene: TRBV5-8
D gene: TRBD1
clone size: NA

CDR3 protein: CASSPIGGLNTEAFF
CDR3 DNA: TGCGCCAGCAGTCCCATAGGGGGTTTGAACACTGAAGCTTTCTTT
J gene: TRBJ1-1
V gene: TRBV4-1
D gene: NA
clone size: NA

CDR3 protein: CASSLDATSRYTEAFF
CDR3 DNA: TGTGCCAGCAGCTTAGACGCGACATCCCGCTACACTGAAGCTTTCTTT
J gene: TRBJ1-1
V gene: TRBV7-2
D gene: NA
clone size: once

CDR3 protein: CASSQDGQAVNTEAFF
CDR3 DNA: TGTGCCAGCAGCCAAGACGGACAGGCCGTAAACACTGAAGCTTTCTTT
J gene: TRBJ1-1
V gene: TRBV4-2
D gene: TRBD1
clone size: NA

CDR3 protein: CASRPGQGGNQPQHF
CDR3 DNA: TGTGCCAGCAGGCCGGGACAGGGGGGCAATCAGCCCCAGCATTTT
J gene: TRBJ1-5
V gene: TRBV6-1
D gene: TRBD1
clone size: NA

CDR3 protein: CASSPPHHRSSYEQYF
CDR3 DNA: TGTGCCAGCTCACCACCACACCACCGAAGCTCCTACGAGCAGTACTTC
J gene: TRBJ2-7
V gene: TRBV18
D gene: NA
clone size: NA

CDR3 protein: CASSLVGTVNTEAFF
CDR3 DNA: TGTGCCAGCAGCTTAGTGGGGACAGTGAACACTGAAGCTTTCTTT
J gene: TRBJ1-1
V gene: TRBV7-8
D gene: TRBD1
clone size: NA

CDR3 protein: CASSQDRGPPANTEAFF
CDR3 DNA: TGTGCCAGCAGCCAAGACAGGGGGCCCCCCGCGAACACTGAAGCTTTCTTT
J gene: TRBJ1-1
V gene: TRBV7-2
D gene: TRBD1
clone size: NA

CDR3 protein: CASSQGTANTGELFF
CDR3 DNA: TGTGCCAGCAGCCAGGGGACAGCGAACACCGGGGAGCTGTTTTTT
J gene: TRBJ2-2
V gene: TRBV6-5
D gene: TRBD1
clone size: NA

CDR3 protein: CASSVGSPMEFRGDTQYF
CDR3 DNA: TGTGCCAGCAGCGTAGGGTCCCCAATGGAATTTCGGGGAGATACGCAGTATTTT
J gene: TRBJ2-3
V gene: TRBV9
D gene: NA
clone size: once

CDR3 protein: CASSFKGQGGLPTGAQYF
CDR3 DNA: TGCGCCAGCAGCTTTAAGGGCCAGGGGGGCCTCCCTACAGGGGCCCAGTACTTC
J gene: TRBJ2-5
V gene: TRBV5-1
D gene: NA
clone size: NA

CDR3 protein: CASRVEAEAFF
CDR3 DNA: TGTGCCAGCAGGGTAGAGGCTGAAGCTTTCTTT
J gene: TRBJ1-1
V gene: TRBV6-5
D gene: NA
clone size: once

CDR3 protein: CASSLAGGSGELFF
CDR3 DNA: TGTGCCAGCAGCTTAGCGGGAGGATCCGGGGAGCTGTTTTTT
J gene: TRBJ2-2
V gene: TRBV7-9
D gene: NA
clone size: NA

CDR3 protein: CASSFSGGTYEQYF
CDR3 DNA: TGTGCCAGTAGTTTTAGCGGGGGCACCTACGAGCAGTACTTC
J gene: TRBJ2-7
V gene: TRBV19
D gene: TRBD2
clone size: NA

CDR3 protein: CASSITYRVGGEKLFF
CDR3 DNA: TGTGCCAGCAGCATTACCTACAGGGTCGGTGGAGAAAAACTGTTTTTT
J gene: TRBJ1-4
V gene: TRBV7-9
D gene: NA
clone size: NA

CDR3 protein: CAIREQGTEQFF
CDR3 DNA: TGTGCCATCAGAGAACAGGGTACTGAGCAGTTCTTC
J gene: TRBJ2-1
V gene: TRBV10-3
D gene: NA
clone size: NA

CDR3 protein: CASSSWDRGLYGYTF
CDR3 DNA: TGTGCCAGCAGCTCCTGGGACAGGGGGCTTTACGGCTACACCTTC
J gene: TRBJ1-2
V gene: TRBV5-6
D gene: TRBD1
clone size: NA

CDR3 protein: CAWSKGTGPTYEQYF
CDR3 DNA: TGTGCCTGGAGTAAAGGGACAGGTCCTACCTACGAGCAGTACTTC
J gene: TRBJ2-7
V gene: TRBV30
D gene: TRBD1
clone size: NA

CDR3 protein: CASRIGQGTNEKLFF
CDR3 DNA: TGTGCCAGTAGGATTGGACAGGGCACTAATGAAAAACTGTTTTTT
J gene: TRBJ1-4
V gene: TRBV19
D gene: TRBD1
clone size: NA

CDR3 protein: CASSAGGLTYEQYF
CDR3 DNA: TGTGCCAGCAGTGCGGGGGGACTTACCTACGAGCAGTACTTC
J gene: TRBJ2-7
V gene: TRBV2
D gene: TRBD2
clone size: NA

CDR3 protein: CASSLEGGHYQPQHF
CDR3 DNA: TGCGCCAGCAGCTTAGAGGGAGGACACTATCAGCCCCAGCATTTT
J gene: TRBJ1-5
V gene: TRBV5-1
D gene: NA
clone size: medium-sized

CDR3 protein: CASSQTGAIVTQYF
CDR3 DNA: TGCGCATCATCACAGACAGGTGCAATTGTTACGCAGTATTTT
J gene: TRBJ2-3
V gene: TRBV4-1
D gene: NA
clone size: NA

CDR3 protein: CAYSSGRRYEQYF
CDR3 DNA: TGTGCCTATTCTAGCGGGCGACGCTACGAGCAGTACTTC
J gene: TRBJ2-7
V gene: TRBV30
D gene: TRBD2
clone size: NA

CDR3 protein: CASSLEGTGIEAFF
CDR3 DNA: TGTGCCAGCAGCTTAGAGGGGACAGGGATTGAAGCTTTCTTT
J gene: TRBJ1-1
V gene: TRBV7-9
D gene: TRBD1
clone size: few

CDR3 protein: CASSSAGHPATEAFF
CDR3 DNA: TGTGCCAGCAGCTCAGCGGGACACCCGGCCACTGAAGCTTTCTTT
J gene: TRBJ1-1
V gene: TRBV5-4
D gene: NA
clone size: NA

CDR3 protein: CASSSGTLAKNIQYF
CDR3 DNA: TGCGCCAGCAGCTCCGGGACACTAGCCAAAAACATTCAGTACTTC
J gene: TRBJ2-4
V gene: TRBV5-1
D gene: NA
clone size: NA

CDR3 protein: CASSTMPSLGEQYF
CDR3 DNA: TGTGCCAGCAGCACCATGCCTAGCTTGGGCGAGCAGTACTTC
J gene: TRBJ2-7
V gene: TRBV6-5
D gene: NA
clone size: few

CDR3 protein: CASSLPRTSGTGELFF
CDR3 DNA: TGTGCCAGCAGTTTACCTCGAACTAGCGGCACCGGGGAGCTGTTTTTT
J gene: TRBJ2-2
V gene: TRBV28
D gene: TRBD2
clone size: NA

CDR3 protein: CASSFILDYEQYF
CDR3 DNA: TGTGCCAGCAGCTTCATCCTAGACTACGAGCAGTACTTC
J gene: TRBJ2-7
V gene: TRBV11-1
D gene: NA
clone size: NA

CDR3 protein: CASRARRTGNYGYTF
CDR3 DNA: TGTGCCAGCAGGGCTCGACGGACAGGCAACTATGGCTACACCTTC
J gene: TRBJ1-2
V gene: TRBV11-2
D gene: TRBD1
clone size: NA

CDR3 protein: CASSPGTGGDYGYTF
CDR3 DNA: TGTGCCAGCAGCCCTGGGACAGGGGGCGACTATGGCTACACCTTC
J gene: TRBJ1-2
V gene: TRBV9
D gene: TRBD1
clone size: once

CDR3 protein: CASSSKAGTGGEKLFF
CDR3 DNA: TGTGCCAGCTCATCTAAGGCCGGGACAGGTGGTGAAAAACTGTTTTTT
J gene: TRBJ1-4
V gene: TRBV27
D gene: TRBD1
clone size: NA

CDR3 protein: CASPPGQAYNEQFF
CDR3 DNA: TGTGCCAGTCCTCCGGGACAGGCATACAATGAGCAGTTCTTC
J gene: TRBJ2-1
V gene: TRBV2
D gene: TRBD1
clone size: NA

CDR3 protein: CASVAGTRSFNEQFF
CDR3 DNA: TGTGCCAGCGTGGCCGGGACTAGAAGCTTCAATGAGCAGTTCTTC
J gene: TRBJ2-1
V gene: TRBV7-8
D gene: TRBD2
clone size: NA

CDR3 protein: CASSLAREDEQYF
CDR3 DNA: TGTGCCAGCAGCTTAGCGCGGGAGGACGAGCAGTACTTC
J gene: TRBJ2-7
V gene: TRBV7-2
D gene: TRBD2
clone size: NA